This T cell receptor (beta chain) was sequenced in a study of T-cell reconstitution after alpha-beta-depleted transplantation in children. This clonotype was counted ten times or more. The library targeted TCRbeta and was prepared with unique molecular identifiers. TCRdb recomputed calls from the PCR reads with MiXCR, one row per CDR3 protein. The data hold about 610,000 distinct CDR3 sequences, with approximately 10% observed a single time. Germline CDR1 reads KGHDR; CDR2 reads SFDVKD. The CDR3 covers 20 residues. Unmatched junction bases numbered 12, after V lost 3 bases and J lost 0 bases. The TCR was taken from a human donor who donated a stem cell graft to a child with acute myeloid leukemia. Here the sequenced sample was PBMCs from the stem cell graft donor, taken from the stem cell graft. V gene TRBV24-1 combines with J gene TRBJ2-1; 11 bases agree with TRBD2. The CDR3 protein is CATSDETSGRRKGSYNEQFF. For the CDR3, the DNA is TGTGCCACCAGTGATGAAACTAGCGGGAGACGGAAGGGCTCCTACAATGAGCAGTTCTTC.